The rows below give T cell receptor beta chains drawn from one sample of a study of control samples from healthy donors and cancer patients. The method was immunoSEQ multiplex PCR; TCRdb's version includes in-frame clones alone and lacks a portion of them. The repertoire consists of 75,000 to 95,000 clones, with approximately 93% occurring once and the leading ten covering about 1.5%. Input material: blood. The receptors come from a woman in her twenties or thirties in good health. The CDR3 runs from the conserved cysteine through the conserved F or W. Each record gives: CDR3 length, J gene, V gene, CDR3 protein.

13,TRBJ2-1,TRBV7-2,CASSSSLYNEQFF
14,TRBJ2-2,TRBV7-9,CASSFTSPAGELFF
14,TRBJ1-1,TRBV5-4,CASSLRDRDTEAFF
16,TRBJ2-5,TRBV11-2,CASSQPLAGPRETQYF
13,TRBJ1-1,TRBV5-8,CASSLLKNTEAFF
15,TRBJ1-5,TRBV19,CASSIGRGLGQPQHF
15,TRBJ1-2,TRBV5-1,CASSGEGPLHYGYTF
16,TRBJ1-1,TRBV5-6,CASSLASGGRRAEAFF
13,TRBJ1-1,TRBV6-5,CASSHGQGSEAFF
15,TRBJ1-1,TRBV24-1,CATSEPQGAHTEAFF
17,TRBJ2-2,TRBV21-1,CASSKSVSTTNTGELFF
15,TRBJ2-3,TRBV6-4,CASSDSPLGTDTQYF
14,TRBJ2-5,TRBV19,CASSYAGRQETQYF
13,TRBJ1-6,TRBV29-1,CSVGDGNNSPLHF
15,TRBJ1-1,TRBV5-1,CASSGGQGKNTEAFF
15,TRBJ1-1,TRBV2,CASSELGQEDTEAFF
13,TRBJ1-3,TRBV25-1,CASKSQAGNTIYF
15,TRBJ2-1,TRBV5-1,CASSTEREPYNEQFF
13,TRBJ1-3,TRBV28,CASSLFIGNTIYF
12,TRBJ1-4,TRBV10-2,CASSVTNEKLFF
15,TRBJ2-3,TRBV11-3,CASSAGQGPTDTQYF
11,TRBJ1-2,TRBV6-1,CASSEQPPVIF
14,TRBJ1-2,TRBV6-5,CASSYSFRGGGYTF
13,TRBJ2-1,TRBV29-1,CSVAESPYNEQFF
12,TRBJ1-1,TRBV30,CAWSPGNTEAFF
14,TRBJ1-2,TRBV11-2,CASSLASLNYGYTF
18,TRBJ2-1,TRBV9,CASSVGTVSGITYNEQFF
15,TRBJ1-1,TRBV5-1,CASSLARVGNTEAFF
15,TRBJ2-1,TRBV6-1,CASSELAGSYNEQFF
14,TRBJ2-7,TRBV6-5,CASRGRDRAYEQYF
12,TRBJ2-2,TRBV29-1,CSKREGTGELFF
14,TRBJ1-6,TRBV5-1,CASSRQGNNSPLHF
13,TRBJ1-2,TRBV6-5,CASSQFLSSGYTF
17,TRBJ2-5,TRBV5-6,CASSLSWSTDGRETQYF
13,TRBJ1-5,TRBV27,CASSSARNQPQHF
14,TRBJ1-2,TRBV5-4,CASSPDRGFYGYTF
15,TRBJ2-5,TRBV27,CASKQAGAEPETQYF